A selection of T cell receptor beta chains follows, all from one sample in a study of glioma-infiltrating T cells after dendritic cell vaccination. The repertoire was sequenced with immunoSEQ multiplex PCR; TCRdb's copy has only in-frame clones and lacks some. Of more than 95,000 clones in the sample, about 85% were seen once. The sample consisted of blood, taken after dendritic cell vaccination. The receptors here all came from a human donor with glioblastoma. Each CDR3 is given with its conserved first and last residue. A D gene is named only where the DNA matches it firmly. A clone size is listed for some rows: how often the clone was seen (once, few, many), or a class if it is expanded.

abundance	v_gene	d_gene	j_gene	CDR3aa	CDR3nt
NA	TRBV29-1	TRBD2	TRBJ2-4	CSVSWLASGAKNIQYF	TGCAGCGTTTCCTGGTTGGCTAGCGGGGCCAAAAACATTCAGTACTTC
NA	TRBV23-1	NA	TRBJ2-3	CASSQSYGGDGTDTQYF	TGCGCCAGCAGTCAATCGTATGGAGGGGACGGCACAGATACGCAGTATTTT
few	TRBV10-3	TRBD2	TRBJ2-5	CAIGSGGTRGETQYF	TGTGCCATCGGGAGCGGGGGGACCCGTGGAGAGACCCAGTACTTC
NA	TRBV28	NA	TRBJ1-1	CASSFKSLAFF	TGTGCCAGCAGTTTTAAGAGCCTAGCTTTCTTT
NA	TRBV5-4	TRBD1	TRBJ1-2	CASSFMGQDYGYTF	TGTGCCAGCAGCTTTATGGGACAGGACTATGGCTACACCTTC
NA	TRBV28	TRBD1	TRBJ1-4	CASSTIQGQGSRGREKLFF	TGTGCCAGCAGTACCATTCAAGGACAGGGGTCTAGGGGGCGTGAAAAACTGTTTTTT
few	TRBV5-5	TRBD1	TRBJ2-7	CASSLGGQGLAYEQYF	TGTGCCAGCAGCTTGGGGGGACAGGGGCTCGCCTACGAGCAGTACTTC
NA	TRBV10-2	NA	TRBJ1-2	CASSVIKGANYGYTF	TGCGCCAGCAGTGTGATAAAAGGGGCAAACTATGGCTACACCTTC
NA	TRBV5-1	NA	TRBJ1-3	CASSLDRSSGNTIYF	TGCGCCAGCAGCTTGGACAGGAGCTCTGGAAACACCATATATTTT
NA	TRBV4-2	NA	TRBJ1-2	CASSPVGGSDYGYTF	TGTGCCAGCAGCCCGGTCGGGGGATCCGACTATGGCTACACCTTC
NA	TRBV9	TRBD2	TRBJ2-3	CASSGAGGRTDTQYF	TGTGCCAGCAGCGGAGCGGGGGGGCGCACAGATACGCAGTATTTT
once	TRBV19	NA	TRBJ1-5	CASSPFQGLPNQPQHF	TGTGCCAGTAGTCCCTTTCAGGGGCTCCCCAATCAGCCCCAGCATTTT
NA	TRBV7-3	TRBD2	TRBJ2-1	CASSPERESNEQFF	TGTGCCAGCAGCCCGGAGCGGGAGAGCAATGAGCAGTTCTTC
NA	TRBV5-6	TRBD1	TRBJ2-5	CASSWTGQGETQYF	TGTGCCAGCAGCTGGACAGGGCAAGGAGAGACCCAGTACTTC
many	TRBV1	NA	TRBJ2-4	CTTPGEKGRGAKNIQYF	TGCACCACCCCCGGGGAAAAGGGGCGGGGGGCCAAAAACATTCAGTACTTC
NA	TRBV30	NA	TRBJ2-2	CAWSPGGTGELFF	TGTGCCTGGAGTCCAGGTGGCACCGGGGAGCTGTTTTTT
NA	TRBV9	NA	TRBJ2-2	CASKRTTNTGELFF	TGTGCCAGCAAAAGGACTACGAACACCGGGGAGCTGTTTTTT
once	TRBV19	NA	TRBJ1-1	CASSISVNTEAFF	TGTGCCAGTAGTATTTCGGTGAACACTGAAGCTTTCTTT
few	TRBV13	NA	TRBJ1-1	CASSRYGHNTEAFF	TGTGCCAGCAGTCGCTACGGACACAACACTGAAGCTTTCTTT
NA	TRBV7-9	NA	TRBJ2-5	CASSSRGETQYF	TGTGCCAGCAGCTCCCGAGGGGAGACCCAGTACTTC
NA	TRBV18	NA	TRBJ1-4	CASSLGVNEKLFF	TGTGCCAGCTCACTAGGAGTTAATGAAAAACTGTTTTTT
NA	TRBV30	TRBD2	TRBJ2-5	CAWTSGSRETQYF	TGTGCCTGGACTAGCGGGAGTCGGGAGACCCAGTACTTC
many	TRBV6-5	NA	TRBJ2-7	CASSPDYQSYEQYF	TGTGCCAGCAGTCCGGACTACCAATCCTACGAGCAGTACTTC
once	TRBV6-1	NA	TRBJ1-5	CASSEYADPNQPQHF	TGTGCCAGCAGTGAGTATGCGGATCCTAATCAGCCCCAGCATTTT
NA	TRBV5-4	NA	TRBJ2-2	CASSGEQGNTGELFF	TGTGCCAGCAGCGGCGAACAGGGGAACACCGGGGAGCTGTTTTTT
NA	TRBV2	TRBD1	TRBJ2-3	CASSERTGVFTDTQYF	TGTGCCAGCAGTGAGAGGACAGGGGTGTTTACAGATACGCAGTATTTT
NA	TRBV11-1	TRBD2	TRBJ2-2	CASSLWIAGDGTGELFF	TGTGCCAGCAGCTTATGGATAGCGGGAGATGGCACCGGGGAGCTGTTTTTT
NA	TRBV2	TRBD1	TRBJ1-5	CASSVGTAHQPQHF	TGTGCCAGCAGTGTTGGGACAGCCCATCAGCCCCAGCATTTT
once	TRBV6-6	NA	TRBJ1-2	CASSEGDYGYTF	TGTGCCAGCAGCGAGGGCGACTATGGCTACACCTTC
once	TRBV4-1	TRBD2	TRBJ2-1	CASSQDGASGGDASFSVNEQFF	TGCGCCAGCAGCCAAGATGGGGCTAGCGGGGGTGACGCGAGCTTTAGCGTCAATGAGCAGTTCTTC
NA	TRBV23-1	TRBD2	TRBJ2-1	CARRLAGDPLNEQFF	TGCGCCAGGAGACTAGCGGGAGACCCTCTAAATGAGCAGTTCTTC
NA	TRBV7-2	TRBD1	TRBJ1-2	CASSQGDRAYGYTF	TGTGCCAGCAGCCAGGGGGATCGGGCGTATGGCTACACCTTC
few	TRBV18	TRBD2	TRBJ2-5	CASSPLTSGGRLGETQYF	TGTGCCAGCTCACCACTGACTAGCGGGGGCCGCCTCGGGGAGACCCAGTACTTC
NA	TRBV5-4	TRBD1	TRBJ2-7	CASSQTGTADEQYF	TGTGCCAGCAGCCAAACCGGGACAGCAGACGAGCAGTACTTC
NA	TRBV13	TRBD2	TRBJ2-3	CASSLAGGADTQYF	TGTGCCAGCAGCTTAGCGGGAGGAGCAGATACGCAGTATTTT
NA	TRBV6-5	TRBD1	TRBJ1-4	CASSTLGGALEKLFF	TGTGCCAGCAGTACACTAGGGGGCGCGCTTGAAAAACTGTTTTTT
NA	TRBV2	NA	TRBJ1-3	CPRAGNTIYF	TGTCCCCGCGCGGGAAACACCATATATTTT
NA	TRBV14	NA	TRBJ1-2	CASSQGTSYGYTF	TGTGCCAGCAGCCAAGGGACATCTTATGGCTACACCTTC
NA	TRBV2	TRBD2	TRBJ2-3	CASSDAATGGLDTQYF	TGTGCCAGCAGTGACGCTGCAACGGGGGGATTGGATACGCAGTATTTT
NA	TRBV5-1	TRBD1	TRBJ2-3	CASSLGQGLTDTQYF	TGCGCCAGCAGCTTGGGACAGGGCCTCACAGATACGCAGTATTTT
NA	TRBV15	TRBD1	TRBJ1-2	CATSRGQDGTETNYGYTF	TGTGCCACCAGCAGAGGCCAGGACGGGACAGAGACTAACTATGGCTACACCTTC
NA	TRBV6-6	TRBD2	TRBJ2-2	CATTPGLETGELFF	TGTGCCACCACACCGGGACTAGAAACCGGGGAGCTGTTTTTT
NA	TRBV19	NA	TRBJ1-2	CASSLEDRPLDFINYGYTF	TGTGCCAGTAGTCTAGAGGACAGACCCCTAGATTTTATCAACTATGGCTACACCTTC
NA	TRBV2	TRBD1	TRBJ1-4	CASRGYRGWNEKLFF	TGTGCCAGCAGGGGGTACAGGGGGTGGAATGAAAAACTGTTTTTT
few	TRBV5-1	TRBD1	TRBJ2-5	CASSLGTGLRQETQYF	TGCGCCAGCAGCCTAGGGACAGGTCTACGGCAAGAGACCCAGTACTTC
NA	TRBV27	TRBD2	TRBJ2-5	CASSFLSGGETQYF	TGTGCCAGCAGCTTCCTTAGCGGGGGAGAGACCCAGTACTTC
NA	TRBV10-2	NA	TRBJ2-7	CASSESSGVVSYEQYF	TGCGCCAGCAGTGAGTCGTCAGGGGTAGTATCCTACGAGCAGTACTTC
NA	TRBV7-8	NA	TRBJ1-2	CASSPLPKGSKVYGYTF	TGTGCCAGCAGCCCTTTACCAAAGGGGTCAAAAGTCTATGGCTACACCTTC
NA	TRBV21-1	NA	TRBJ1-2	CASSKKQGTNYGYTF	TGTGCCAGCAGCAAAAAACAGGGGACCAACTATGGCTACACCTTC
NA	TRBV29-1	NA	TRBJ1-1	CSVEMVAVNTEAFF	TGCAGCGTTGAAATGGTAGCGGTGAACACTGAAGCTTTCTTT
NA	TRBV5-1	TRBD2	TRBJ2-7	CASSWGLAGGLPYEQYF	TGCGCCAGCAGCTGGGGACTAGCGGGGGGTCTTCCCTACGAGCAGTACTTC
NA	TRBV29-1	NA	TRBJ1-1	CSVSWGPGNTEAFF	TGCAGCGTTAGCTGGGGGCCGGGGAACACTGAAGCTTTCTTT
NA	TRBV9	NA	TRBJ2-2	CASSRGGQGWAGELFF	TGTGCCAGCAGCCGGGGGGGACAGGGATGGGCCGGGGAGCTGTTTTTT
NA	TRBV6-5	NA	TRBJ1-1	CASSYLGGQMNTEAFF	TGTGCCAGCAGTTACCTTGGGGGACAAATGAACACTGAAGCTTTCTTT
NA	TRBV19	NA	TRBJ1-1	CASSSLQGGGTEAFF	TGTGCCAGTAGTTCCTTACAGGGTGGGGGCACTGAAGCTTTCTTT